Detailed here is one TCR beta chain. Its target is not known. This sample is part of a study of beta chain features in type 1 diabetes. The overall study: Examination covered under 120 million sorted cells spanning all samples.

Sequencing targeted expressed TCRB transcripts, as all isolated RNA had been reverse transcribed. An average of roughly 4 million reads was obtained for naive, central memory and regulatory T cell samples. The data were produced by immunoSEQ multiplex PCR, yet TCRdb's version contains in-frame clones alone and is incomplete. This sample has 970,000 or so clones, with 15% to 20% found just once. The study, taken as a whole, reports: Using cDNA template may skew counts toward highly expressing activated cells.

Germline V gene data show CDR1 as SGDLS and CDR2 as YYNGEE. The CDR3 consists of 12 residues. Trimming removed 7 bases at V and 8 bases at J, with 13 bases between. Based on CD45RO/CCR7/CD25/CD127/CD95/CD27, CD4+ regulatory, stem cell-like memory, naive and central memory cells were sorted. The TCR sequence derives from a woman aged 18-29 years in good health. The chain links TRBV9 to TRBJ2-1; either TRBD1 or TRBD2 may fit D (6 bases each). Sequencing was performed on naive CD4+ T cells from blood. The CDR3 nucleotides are TGTGCCAGCGAAGGTAGGGGGGATGAGCAGTTCTTC. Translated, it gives CASEGRGDEQFF.